This TCR beta chain is drawn from a study of blood T cell repertoires in COVID-19. Overall study context: COVID-19 samples, acute and convalescent, were from the United States, Italy and Spain. Sample material is recorded as cDNA or gDNA derived from T cells, B-cell-depleted T cells, or PBMCs.

Living in 24 US areas, the participants were between roughly 18 and 95 years of age. CDR1 is WNHNN, CDR2 SYGVQD, per germline (reference sequence). This CDR3 has 15 amino acids. V dropped 3 bases and J dropped 4 bases, with 10 bases sitting between them. In the authors' methods: Estimates of nucleated cell counts were drawn from the amplification of reference gene primers. Generated by immunoSEQ multiplex PCR, the TCRdb table keeps only in-frame clones and is missing some. Clone size and the V and J calls come from that table; the DNA yielded D and trimming. The repertoire holds under 250,000 clones, with roughly 80% as singletons.

The TCR was taken from a middle-aged woman who had been exposed to COVID-19. The sequenced material came from PBMCs or T cells enriched from blood (not recorded which). The V and J genes are TRBV10-1 and TRBJ2-6; D ambiguous. Here the CDR3 reads CASSEERPGANVLTF. CDR3 DNA: TGCGCCAGCAGTGAAGAGAGGCCCGGGGCCAACGTCCTGACTTTC.